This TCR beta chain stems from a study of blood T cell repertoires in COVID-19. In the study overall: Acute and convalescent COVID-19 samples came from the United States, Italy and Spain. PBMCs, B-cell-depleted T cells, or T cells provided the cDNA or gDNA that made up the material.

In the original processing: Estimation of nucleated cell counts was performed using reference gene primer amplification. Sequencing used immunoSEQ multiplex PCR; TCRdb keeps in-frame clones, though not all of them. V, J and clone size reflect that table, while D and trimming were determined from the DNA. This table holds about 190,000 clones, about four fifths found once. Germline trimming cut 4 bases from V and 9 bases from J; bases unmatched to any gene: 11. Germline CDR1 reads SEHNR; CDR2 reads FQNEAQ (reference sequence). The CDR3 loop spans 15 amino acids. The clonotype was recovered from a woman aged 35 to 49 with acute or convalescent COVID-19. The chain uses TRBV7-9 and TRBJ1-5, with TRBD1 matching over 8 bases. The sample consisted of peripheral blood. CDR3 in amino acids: CASSSGQVSFAPQHF. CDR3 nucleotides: TGTGCCAGCAGCTCGGGACAGGTGTCTTTTGCGCCCCAGCATTTT.